Below are 30 T cell receptor beta chains sequenced from a single sample in a study of PD-L1 blockade in urothelial cancer. Some clones are missing from TCRdb's copy, which holds only in-frame ones; the method was immunoSEQ multiplex PCR. The profile covers some 100,000 clones, with about nine tenths appearing a single time and just over 0.9% taken by the ten largest. This specimen was PBMCs, taken around atezolizumab (anti-PD-L1) treatment. The source is a woman older than 75 with urothelial cancer.

The rearrangement links TRBV6-1 to TRBJ1-1; D is undetermined. The germline V gene encodes CDR1 MNHNS and CDR2 SASEGT. This CDR3 is 12 amino acids long. V lost 4 bases and J 7 bases, leaving 10 bases between the germline ends. CDR3 loop: CASSGAGIEAFF. As DNA, the CDR3 is TGTGCCAGCAGTGGGGCCGGGATTGAAGCTTTCTTT.

This clone was found a few times. V usage is TRBV2 and J usage is TRBJ1-2; 7 nucleotides line up with TRBD1. The CDR3 consists of 14 residues. Germline CDR1 and CDR2: SNHLY and FYNNEI. Unmatched junction bases numbered 5, after V lost 6 bases and J lost 1 base. CDR3 coding DNA: TGTGCCAGCAGACGGACAGGAAGTAACTATGGCTACACCTTC. It translates to CASRRTGSNYGYTF.

This chain links TRBV11-2 with TRBJ1-2; 8 bases match TRBD1. Trimming removed 5 bases from V and 1 base from J; junction bases left unmatched: 15. CDR3 length equals 18 residues. Germline CDR1 and CDR2: SGHAT and FQNNGV. This CDR3 is CASSAPSRDRFGNYGYTF. The CDR3 DNA reads TGTGCCAGCAGCGCCCCATCCCGGGACAGGTTTGGTAACTATGGCTACACCTTC.

This clone has a single count. In nucleotides, the CDR3 is TGTGCCAGCAGTGCCAGGACTAGCGGGTGGACTACCCGGGATGAGCAGTTCTTC. It encodes CASSARTSGWTTRDEQFF. The genes are TRBV6-1 and TRBJ2-1; the match to TRBD2 covers 11 bases. The CDR3 totals 18 residues. V shed 4 bases, J shed 8 bases, and the junction held 16 bases outside the gene matches. Germline loops: CDR1 MNHNS, CDR2 SASEGT.

This chain links TRBV7-8 with TRBJ2-7; 15 positions match TRBD2. Germline CDR1 and CDR2: SGHVS and FQNEAQ. CDR3 length: 18 residues. V lost 5 bases and J lost 2; bases outside the gene matches: 10. The CDR3 sequence: CASSHTGTSGRQTYEQYF. CDR3 DNA: TGTGCCAGCAGCCACACCGGGACTAGCGGGAGGCAGACCTACGAGCAGTACTTC.

The chain combines TRBV19 with TRBJ2-1; 9 nucleotides agree with TRBD2. After removal of 3 bases from V and 2 bases from J, the junction contained 5 bases not matched to a gene. Germline assignment: CDR1 LNHDA and CDR2 SQIVND (reference sequence). CDR3 length equals 16 residues. CDR3 sequence (DNA): TGTGCCAGTAGTATTCTGACTAGCGGTACCTACAATGAGCAGTTCTTC. Its protein product is CASSILTSGTYNEQFF.

The rearrangement uses TRBV14 and TRBJ2-7; 7 positions match TRBD2. The CDR3 totals 18 residues. The germline CDR1 and CDR2 sequences are SGHDN and FVKESK. V dropped 0 bases and J dropped 2; count of bases not matched to a gene: 13. In nucleotides, the CDR3 is TGTGCCAGCAGCCAAGACGGCGGGGGACTTTTTATCCCCTACGAGCAGTACTTC. This translates into CASSQDGGGLFIPYEQYF.

J is TRBJ2-5 and V is TRBV7-9; D is perhaps TRBD2 (6 bases). V gave up 4 bases and J gave up 2 bases, with 14 bases separating them. The germline gives CDR1 SEHNR, CDR2 FQNEAQ (reference sequence). This CDR3 contains 15 residues. CDR3 nucleotides: TGTGCCAGCAGCTCCCCCGGGGGAGCTCAAGAGACCCAGTACTTC. Amino acids: CASSSPGGAQETQYF.

The chain recombines TRBV5-4 with TRBJ2-7, with a possible D match to TRBD1 (6 bases). Germline values: CDR1 SGHNT, CDR2 YYREEE (reference sequence). V dropped 4 bases and J dropped 6 bases, with 14 bases sitting between them. The CDR3 length is 13 residues. The CDR3 sequence: CASSLENRAEQYF. The CDR3 DNA follows: TGTGCCAGCAGCCTAGAAAACAGGGCCGAGCAGTACTTC.

The J gene is TRBJ2-2, the V gene TRBV5-1, with TRBD1 identical over 11 bases. Per germline, CDR1 SGHRS and CDR2 YFSETQ. The CDR3 sequence is 16 residues long. The trim removed 0 bases at V and 4 bases at J, leaving 2 bases unmatched. Here the CDR3 DNA reads TGCGCCAGCAGCTTGGGGACAGGGGGCCTCACCGGGGAGCTGTTTTTT. Protein product: CASSLGTGGLTGELFF.

V is TRBV10-3 and J is TRBJ2-2; D possibly corresponds to TRBD1 (6 bases). Germline V lookup: CDR1 ENHRY, CDR2 SYGVKD. The CDR3 length is 14 residues. Deletions cut 11 bases from V and 5 bases from J, with 18 bases between. Here the CDR3 DNA reads TGTGCCGTACAGGCGACAGGCGGGACCGGGGAGCTGTTTTTT. This translates into CAVQATGGTGELFF.

In this sample, this clone turned up once. The chain joins TRBV5-1 to TRBJ2-1; 9 nucleotides match TRBD1. The V gene's germline CDR1 is SGHRS and CDR2 YFSETQ. Trimming took 10 bases from V and 10 from J; bases not matched to a gene: 15. The CDR3 runs to 14 residues. CDR3 residues: CAGAPVGQGREQFF. In DNA form, the CDR3 reads TGCGCCGGAGCCCCGGTGGGACAGGGCCGGGAGCAGTTCTTC.

This chain joins TRBV28 and TRBJ2-1, with 9 positions matching TRBD2. The CDR3 is 14 amino acids. Trimming took 3 bases from V and 12 from J; bases not matched to a gene: 9. The V gene's germline CDR1 is MDHEN and CDR2 SYDVKM. As DNA, the CDR3 is TGTGCCAGCAGTTTTGTGGCTAGCGGGAACGTGCAGTTCTTC. Translating it yields CASSFVASGNVQFF.

The chain joins TRBV5-1 to TRBJ2-3; the D gene is possibly TRBD2 (6 bases). CDR1 is SGHRS and CDR2 is YFSETQ in the germline V gene. The CDR3 sequence is 15 residues long. The ends were cut back, 0 bases at V and 2 bases at J, with 10 bases in the middle. CDR3 protein: CASSLVGSVTDTQYF. In nucleotides, the CDR3 is TGCGCCAGCAGCTTGGTCGGGAGTGTCACAGATACGCAGTATTTT.

CDR3 DNA sequence: TGTGCCAGCTCTCCAGAGTCCAACTATGGCTACACCTTC. Translation gives CASSPESNYGYTF. The chain uses TRBV18 and TRBJ1-2; D call uncertain. Germline V CDR1 and CDR2: KGHSH, LQKENI. The V end was cut by 6 bases, the J end by 2 bases, with 10 bases between. The CDR3 totals 13 residues.

The chain has TRBV30 and TRBJ2-3; TRBD2 might be the D (5 bases). Germline V gene data show CDR1 as GTSNPN and CDR2 as SVGIG (reference sequence). The CDR3 consists of 14 residues. V was pared by 6 bases and J by 1 base, with 14 bases between. CDR3 protein: CACGWRAGTDTQYF. CDR3 in DNA: TGTGCCTGTGGTTGGCGGGCCGGCACAGATACGCAGTATTTT. The variable domain in full, with the rest retrieved from reference TRBV30 and TRBJ2-3, is SQTIHQWPATLVQPVGSPLSLECTVEGTSNPNLYWYRQAAGRGLQLLFYSVGIGQISSEVPQNLSASRPQDRQFILSSKKLLLSDSGFYLCACGWRAGTDTQYFGPGTRLTVL.

This chain joins TRBV19 and TRBJ1-5; 9 bases fit TRBD1. The germline V gene encodes CDR1 LNHDA and CDR2 SQIVND (reference sequence). The V segment lost 7 bases and the J segment 5 bases; nucleotides outside the gene matches: 12. The CDR3 has 16 residues. The CDR3 nucleotides are TGTGCCAGTAACCTGTTACAGGGGGCGGTCTATCAGCCCCAGCATTTT. It is translated as CASNLLQGAVYQPQHF.

The V call is TRBV5-1, the J call TRBJ2-7; 9 nucleotides agree with TRBD2. J lost 2 bases, V lost 0 bases, and 12 bases had no gene match. The CDR3 is 18 amino acids. CDR1 and CDR2 (germline): SGHRS, YFSETQ. In DNA, the CDR3 is TGCGCCAGCAGCTTGGGGCCCCTGGGTAGCGGGGGTCCCTACGAGCAGTACTTC. It encodes CASSLGPLGSGGPYEQYF.

This clone appeared a few times. The chain is built from TRBV18 and TRBJ1-2; D gene ambiguous. Germline loops: CDR1 KGHSH, CDR2 LQKENI. This CDR3 is built from 15 residues. V dropped 3 bases and J dropped 5 bases, with 16 bases sitting between them. Written as DNA, the CDR3 is TGTGCCAGCTCACCCAGACAACCCAAAGAGTATGGCTACACCTTC. It is translated as CASSPRQPKEYGYTF.

This chain connects TRBV7-2 to TRBJ2-7; 10 bases are shared with TRBD2. This CDR3 contains 15 residues. V was clipped by 4 bases and J by 0 bases; unmatched bases: 3. Looked up from germline, CDR1 is SGHTA and CDR2 is FQGNSA. CDR3 bases: TGTGCCAGCAGCTCAAGCGGGGGGGGCTCCTACGAGCAGTACTTC. Its translation: CASSSSGGGSYEQYF.

As regards this clone: The sample holds other DNA sequences that translate to the same CDR3. The chain has TRBV28 and TRBJ2-7; D is perhaps TRBD2 (5 bases). The germline V gene has CDR1 MDHEN and CDR2 SYDVKM. The CDR3 has 12 residues. V lost 2 bases to trimming and J lost 4 bases, with 6 bases between them. The CDR3 DNA is TGTGCCAGCAGTTTAGAGGGTTACGAGCAGTACTTC. Amino acid sequence: CASSLEGYEQYF.

V gene TRBV5-8 combines with J gene TRBJ1-3, with TRBD1 matching 7 bases. The CDR3 length is 15 residues. CDR1 is SGHTS, CDR2 YDEGEE, per germline. V lost 5 bases, J lost 8 bases, and 13 bases stayed unmatched. CDR3: CASSYRTGVGDTIYF. The DNA of the CDR3 is TGTGCCAGCAGTTACCGTACAGGGGTAGGGGACACCATATATTTT.

This sequence joins TRBV5-1 and TRBJ2-1, with 10 nucleotides matching TRBD1. V was pared by 3 bases and J by 1 base, with 1 base of the junction left unmatched. Per the germline V gene, CDR1 is SGHRS and CDR2 is YFSETQ. The CDR3 contains 15 residues. The CDR3 loop is CASSWGQGSYNEQFF. The CDR3 nucleotides read TGCGCCAGCAGCTGGGGACAGGGGTCCTACAATGAGCAGTTCTTC.

This chain links TRBV11-3 with TRBJ2-3, with D tentatively TRBD2 (6 bases). Between the trimmed V and J ends, which lost 3 bases and 1 base, there was a span of 11 bases. This CDR3 contains 15 residues. CDR1 is SGHNT and CDR2 is YENEEA in the germline V gene. In DNA form, the CDR3 reads TGTGCCAGCAGCTTTGAGGGAGGACGCACAGATACGCAGTATTTT. It codes for CASSFEGGRTDTQYF.

The rearrangement uses TRBV2 and TRBJ2-1, with D possibly matching TRBD1 (6 bases). V shed 4 bases and J shed 12 bases, with 19 bases lying between them. CDR3 size: 14 residues. Germline assignment: CDR1 SNHLY and CDR2 FYNNEI. The CDR3 spells CASSGRTEFTGQFF. CDR3 in DNA: TGTGCCAGCAGTGGTCGGACAGAGTTTACCGGGCAGTTCTTC.

This chain connects TRBV5-6 to TRBJ2-3; TRBD1 matches 7 bases. V dropped 4 bases and J dropped 1; count of bases not matched to a gene: 6. Per the germline V gene, CDR1 is SGHDT and CDR2 is YYEEEE. The CDR3 contains 15 residues. CDR3 nucleotides: TGTGCCAGCAGCCCGTGGACAGGAGGCACAGATACGCAGTATTTT. Its translation is CASSPWTGGTDTQYF.

This chain joins TRBV30 and TRBJ1-4; tentative D call: TRBD1 (6 bases). V lost 2 bases, J lost 5 bases, and 18 bases lay in between. Germline CDR1 is GTSNPN and CDR2 is SVGIG (reference sequence). The CDR3 spans 16 residues. CDR3 in amino acids: CAWSTGGARANEKLFF. The CDR3 DNA follows: TGTGCCTGGAGTACCGGGGGGGCCAGGGCGAATGAAAAACTGTTTTTT.

This chain links TRBV27 with TRBJ2-7; 13 nucleotides agree with TRBD2. Trimming at V came to 0 bases and at J to 2 bases, leaving 4 bases not matched to a gene. This CDR3 spans 17 amino acids. Germline loops: CDR1 MNHEY, CDR2 SMNVEV (reference sequence). Here the CDR3 reads CASSLSMGTSGAYEQYF. The CDR3 nucleotides read TGTGCCAGCAGTTTATCGATGGGGACTAGCGGGGCCTACGAGCAGTACTTC.

This chain connects TRBV7-8 to TRBJ2-1; TRBD1 is a possible D gene (5 bases). Deletions cut 5 bases from V and 7 bases from J, with 18 bases between. The germline gives CDR1 SGHVS, CDR2 FQNEAQ. The CDR3 is 15 amino acids. The CDR3 reads CASSESKDIKNEQFF. The CDR3 DNA sequence: TGTGCCAGCAGCGAATCAAAGGACATTAAGAATGAGCAGTTCTTC.

The chain couples TRBV5-6 to TRBJ1-1; TRBD1 aligns across 8 bases. This CDR3 contains 14 residues. Looked up from germline, CDR1 is SGHDT and CDR2 is YYEEEE. V lost 4 bases and J lost 4; bases outside the gene matches: 6. The CDR3 DNA reads TGTGCCAGCAGCGGACAGGGAAGAGTCACTGAAGCTTTCTTT. Its protein is CASSGQGRVTEAFF. Looking up the rest from reference TRBV5-6 and TRBJ1-1 gives the full variable domain: DAGVTQSPTHLIKTRGQQVTLRCSPKSGHDTVSWYQQALGQGPQFIFQYYEEEERQRGNFPDRFSGHQFPNYSSELNVNALLLGDSALYLCASSGQGRVTEAFFGQGTRLTVV.